Below, one T cell receptor (beta chain) is given with its context. Its binding antigen is unknown. One base away there is no much larger clone; base qualities are not given. These data belong to a study of radiotherapy plus CTLA-4 blockade in lung cancer (dated by TCRdb to between 2018 and 2020). For the study in its entirety: Objective responses were observed in 18% of enrolled patients, and disease control was achieved in approximately 30%. What the authors observed across the whole study: Increased serum interferon-beta after radiation, together with early dynamic changes in blood T cell clones, were reported to be the strongest predictors of response. After treatment with radiotherapy and ipilimumab, TCR clones that originated in tumors expanded in peripheral blood.

The study evaluated CTLA-4 blockade (ipilimumab) given together with focal radiation therapy in patients who had chemo-refractory metastatic non-small-cell lung cancer. The library was made by the immunoSEQ multiplex PCR assay. Held by TCRdb, this immuneACCESS table contains in-frame sequences only and omits some clones. Under half of the omission traces to an unresolved V gene where checked; the cause of the rest is unknown. Recorded for this sample are more than 90,000 clones; around 88% of them occurred a single time. 4% to 6% of the sample comes from the top ten. The CDR3 sequence holds 15 residues, the cysteine and phenylalanine included. Only the CDR3 portion is preserved as DNA: 45 bases, with reading frame beginning at the first base. According to the germline V gene, CDR1 reads MGHRA and CDR2 reads YSYEKL. Trimming removed 0 bases from V and 5 bases from J, leaving 13 bases between the germline ends.

The chain is assembled from TRBV4-1 and TRBJ1-2, with the D gene not confidently named. The clonotype comes from a human donor with non-small cell lung cancer that progressed on radiotherapy plus ipilimumab. Sequenced material: peripheral blood, taken from a patient treated with radiotherapy plus ipilimumab. The bases are TGCGCCAGCAGCCAAGATGGAGGGCCTGGGTATGGCTACACCTTC. Its amino acids are CASSQDGGPGYGYTF.